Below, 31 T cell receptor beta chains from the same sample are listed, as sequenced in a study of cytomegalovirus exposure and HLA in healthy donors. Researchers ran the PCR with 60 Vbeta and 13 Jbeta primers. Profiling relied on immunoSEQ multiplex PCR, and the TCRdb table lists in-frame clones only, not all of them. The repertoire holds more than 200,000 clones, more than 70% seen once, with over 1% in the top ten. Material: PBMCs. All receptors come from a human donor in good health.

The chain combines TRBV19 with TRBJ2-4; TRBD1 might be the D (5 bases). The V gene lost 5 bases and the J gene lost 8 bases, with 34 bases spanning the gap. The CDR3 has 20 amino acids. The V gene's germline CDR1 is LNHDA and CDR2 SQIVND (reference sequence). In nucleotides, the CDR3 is TGTGCCAGTAGTCCCGGTGTCAGGGCGAGAGATCGCTATGTCCTGGACATTCAGTACTTC. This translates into CASSPGVRARDRYVLDIQYF. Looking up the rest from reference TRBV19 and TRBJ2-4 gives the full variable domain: DGGITQSPKYLFRKEGQNVTLSCEQNLNHDAMYWYRQDPGQGLRLIYYSQIVNDFQKGDIAEGYSVSREKKESFPLTVTSAQKNPTAFYLCASSPGVRARDRYVLDIQYFGAGTRLSVL.

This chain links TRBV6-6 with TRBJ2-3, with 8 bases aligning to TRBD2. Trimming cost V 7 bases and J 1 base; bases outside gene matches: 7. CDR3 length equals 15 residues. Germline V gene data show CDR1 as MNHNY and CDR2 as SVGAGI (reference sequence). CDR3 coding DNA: TGTGCCAGCAAAGGAGCGGGAGAGGGCACAGATACGCAGTATTTT. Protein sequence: CASKGAGEGTDTQYF.

The CDR3 DNA reads as TGTGCCAGCAGATTCGACAGGGGCTACTCCTACGAGCAGTACTTC. This sequence encodes CASRFDRGYSYEQYF. This chain connects TRBV27 to TRBJ2-7, with 8 bases identical to TRBD1. Germline trimming cut 6 bases from V and 0 bases from J; bases unmatched to any gene: 7. The CDR3 is 15 residues long. Germline CDR1 is MNHEY and CDR2 is SMNVEV (reference sequence).

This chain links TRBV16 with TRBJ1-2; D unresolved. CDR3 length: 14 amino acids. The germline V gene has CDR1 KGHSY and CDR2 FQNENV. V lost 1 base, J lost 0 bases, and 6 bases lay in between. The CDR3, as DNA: TGTGCCAGCAGCCAATTACCGGCTAACTATGGCTACACCTTC. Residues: CASSQLPANYGYTF.

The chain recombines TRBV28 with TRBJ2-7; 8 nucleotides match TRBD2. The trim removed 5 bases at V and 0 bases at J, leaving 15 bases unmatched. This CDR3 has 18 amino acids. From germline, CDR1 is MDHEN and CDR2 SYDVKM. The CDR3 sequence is CASSLPYGGGIGSYEQYF. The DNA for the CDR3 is TGTGCCAGCAGTCTACCCTACGGGGGGGGAATAGGCTCCTACGAGCAGTACTTC.

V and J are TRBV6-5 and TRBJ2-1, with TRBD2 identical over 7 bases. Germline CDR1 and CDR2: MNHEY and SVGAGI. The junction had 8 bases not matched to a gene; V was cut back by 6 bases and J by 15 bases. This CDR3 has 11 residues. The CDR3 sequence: CASSSGLGLFF. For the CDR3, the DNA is TGTGCCAGCAGCTCCGGACTAGGGCTGTTCTTC.

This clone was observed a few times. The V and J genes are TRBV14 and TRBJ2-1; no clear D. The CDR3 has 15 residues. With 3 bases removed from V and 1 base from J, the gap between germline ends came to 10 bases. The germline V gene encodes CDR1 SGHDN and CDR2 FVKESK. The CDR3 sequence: CASSQNIGSYNEQFF. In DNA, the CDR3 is TGTGCCAGCAGCCAGAACATCGGGTCCTACAATGAGCAGTTCTTC.

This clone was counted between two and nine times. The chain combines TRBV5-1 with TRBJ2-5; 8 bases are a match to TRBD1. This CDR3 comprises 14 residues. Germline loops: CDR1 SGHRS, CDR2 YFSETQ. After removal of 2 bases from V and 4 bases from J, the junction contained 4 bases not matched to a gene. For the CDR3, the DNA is TGCGCCAGCAGCTTCGACAGGGGAGGAGAGACCCAGTACTTC. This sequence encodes CASSFDRGGETQYF.

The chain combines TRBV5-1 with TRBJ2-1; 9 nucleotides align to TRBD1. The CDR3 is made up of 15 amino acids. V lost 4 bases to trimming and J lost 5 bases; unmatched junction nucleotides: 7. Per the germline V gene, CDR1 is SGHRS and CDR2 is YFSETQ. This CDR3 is CASSLGTGRHNEQFF. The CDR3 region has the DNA TGCGCCAGCAGCCTCGGGACAGGGAGACACAATGAGCAGTTCTTC.

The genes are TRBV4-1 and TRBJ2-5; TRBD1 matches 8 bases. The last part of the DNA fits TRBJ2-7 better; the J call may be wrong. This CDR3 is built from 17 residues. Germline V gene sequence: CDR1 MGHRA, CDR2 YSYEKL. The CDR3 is CASSQSVGQAYSYEQYF. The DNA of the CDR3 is TGCGCCAGCAGCCAGAGCGTGGGACAGGCCTACTCCTACGAGCAGTACTTC.

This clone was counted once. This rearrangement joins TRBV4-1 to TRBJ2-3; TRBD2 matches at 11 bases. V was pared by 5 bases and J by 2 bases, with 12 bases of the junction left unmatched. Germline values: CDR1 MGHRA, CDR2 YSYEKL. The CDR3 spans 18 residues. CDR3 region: CASSYNAIAGGPTDTQYF. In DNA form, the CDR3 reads TGCGCCAGCAGCTATAACGCAATAGCGGGAGGGCCCACAGATACGCAGTATTTT.

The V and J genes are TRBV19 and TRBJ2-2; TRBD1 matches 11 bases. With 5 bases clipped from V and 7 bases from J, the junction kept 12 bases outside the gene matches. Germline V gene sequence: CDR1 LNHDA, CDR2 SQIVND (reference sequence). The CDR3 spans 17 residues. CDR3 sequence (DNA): TGTGCCAGTAGTCCCCCTCGGACAGGGGGCAATATCGGGGAGCTGTTTTTT. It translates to CASSPPRTGGNIGELFF.

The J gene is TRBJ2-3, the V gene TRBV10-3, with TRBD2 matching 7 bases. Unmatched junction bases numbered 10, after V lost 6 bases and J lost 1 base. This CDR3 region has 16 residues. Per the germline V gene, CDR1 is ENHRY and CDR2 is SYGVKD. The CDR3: CAIRPSGRAGTDTQYF. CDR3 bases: TGTGCCATCAGGCCGTCGGGGAGGGCCGGCACAGATACGCAGTATTTT.

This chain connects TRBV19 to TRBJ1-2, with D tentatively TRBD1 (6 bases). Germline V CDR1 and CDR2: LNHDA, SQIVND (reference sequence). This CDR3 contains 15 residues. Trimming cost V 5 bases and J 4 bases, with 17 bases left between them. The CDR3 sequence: CASSSPGGGGYGYTF. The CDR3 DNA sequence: TGTGCCAGTAGTTCACCCGGGGGGGGCGGCTATGGCTACACCTTC.

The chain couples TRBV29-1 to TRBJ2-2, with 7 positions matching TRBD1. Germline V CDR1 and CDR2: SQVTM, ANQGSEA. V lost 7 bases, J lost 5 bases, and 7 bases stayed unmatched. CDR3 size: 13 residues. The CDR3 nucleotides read TGCAGCGGGCAGGGGGAGAGAACCGGGGAGCTGTTTTTT. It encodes CSGQGERTGELFF.

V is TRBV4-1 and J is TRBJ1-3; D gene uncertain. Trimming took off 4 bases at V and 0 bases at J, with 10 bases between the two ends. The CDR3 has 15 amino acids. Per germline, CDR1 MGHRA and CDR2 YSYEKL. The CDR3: CASSRPGNSGNTIYF. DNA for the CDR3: TGCGCCAGCAGCCGGCCGGGGAACTCTGGAAACACCATATATTTT.

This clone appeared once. This CDR3 is CASSYSGVGGDTQYF. The CDR3 coding sequence is TGTGCCAGCAGCTACAGCGGGGTTGGGGGAGATACGCAGTATTTT. The chain couples TRBV13 to TRBJ2-3; 7 bases are shared with TRBD2. The CDR3 has 15 amino acids. Germline CDR1 and CDR2: PRHDT and FYEKMQ (reference sequence). V lost 4 bases, J lost 5 bases, and 9 bases stayed unmatched.

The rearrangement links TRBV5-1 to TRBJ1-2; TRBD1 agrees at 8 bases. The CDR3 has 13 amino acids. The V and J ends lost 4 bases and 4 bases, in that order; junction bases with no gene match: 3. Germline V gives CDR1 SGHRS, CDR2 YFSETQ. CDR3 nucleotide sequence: TGCGCCAGCAGCCGGACAGGGAGCTATGGCTACACCTTC. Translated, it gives CASSRTGSYGYTF.

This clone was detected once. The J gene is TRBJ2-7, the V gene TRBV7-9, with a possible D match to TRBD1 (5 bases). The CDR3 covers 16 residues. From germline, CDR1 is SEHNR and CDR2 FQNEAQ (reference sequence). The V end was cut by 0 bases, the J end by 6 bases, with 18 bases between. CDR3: CASSLALAGNPREQYF. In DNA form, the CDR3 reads TGTGCCAGCAGCTTAGCGCTGGCAGGGAATCCGCGCGAGCAGTACTTC.

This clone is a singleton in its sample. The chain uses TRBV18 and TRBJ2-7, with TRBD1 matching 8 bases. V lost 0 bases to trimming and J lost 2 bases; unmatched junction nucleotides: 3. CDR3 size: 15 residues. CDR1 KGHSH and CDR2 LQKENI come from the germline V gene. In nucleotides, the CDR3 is TGTGCCAGCTCACCACCGGGACAGGATCCCTACGAGCAGTACTTC. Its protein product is CASSPPGQDPYEQYF.

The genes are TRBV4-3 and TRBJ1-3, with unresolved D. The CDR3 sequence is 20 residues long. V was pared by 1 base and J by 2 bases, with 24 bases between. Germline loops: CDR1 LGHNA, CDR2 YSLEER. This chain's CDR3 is CASSQVKSQEIVRPGNTIYF. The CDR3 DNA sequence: TGCGCCAGCAGCCAAGTGAAGTCCCAAGAGATCGTCAGGCCTGGAAACACCATATATTTT.

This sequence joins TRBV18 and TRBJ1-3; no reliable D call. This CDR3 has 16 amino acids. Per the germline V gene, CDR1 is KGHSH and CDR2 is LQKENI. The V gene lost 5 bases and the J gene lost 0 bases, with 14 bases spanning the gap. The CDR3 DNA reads TGTGCCAGCTCATCTATCCCGGGGAGCTCTGGAAACACCATATATTTT. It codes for CASSSIPGSSGNTIYF.

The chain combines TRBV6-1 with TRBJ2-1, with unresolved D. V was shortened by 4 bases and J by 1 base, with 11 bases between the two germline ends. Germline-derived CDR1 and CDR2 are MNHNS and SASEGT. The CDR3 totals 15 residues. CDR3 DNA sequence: TGTGCCAGCAGTGTTCTAGACGGGTCCTACAATGAGCAGTTCTTC. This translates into CASSVLDGSYNEQFF.

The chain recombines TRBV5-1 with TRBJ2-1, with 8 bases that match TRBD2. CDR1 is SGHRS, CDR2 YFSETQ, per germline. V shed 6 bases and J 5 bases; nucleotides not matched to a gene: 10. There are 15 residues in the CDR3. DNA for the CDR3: TGCGCCAGCACCCCGGGGGTAGCGGGAAACAATGAGCAGTTCTTC. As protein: CASTPGVAGNNEQFF.

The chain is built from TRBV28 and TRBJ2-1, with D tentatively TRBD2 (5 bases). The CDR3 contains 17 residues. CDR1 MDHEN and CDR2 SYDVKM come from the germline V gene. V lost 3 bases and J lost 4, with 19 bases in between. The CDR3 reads CASSFGQHVRLYNEQFF. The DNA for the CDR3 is TGTGCCAGCAGTTTTGGCCAGCATGTACGACTATACAATGAGCAGTTCTTC. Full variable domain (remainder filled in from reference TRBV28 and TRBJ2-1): DVKVTQSSRYLVKRTGEKVFLECVQDMDHENMFWYRQDPGLGLRLIYFSYDVKMKEKGDIPEGYSVSREKKERFSLILESASTNQTSMYLCASSFGQHVRLYNEQFFGPGTRLTVL.

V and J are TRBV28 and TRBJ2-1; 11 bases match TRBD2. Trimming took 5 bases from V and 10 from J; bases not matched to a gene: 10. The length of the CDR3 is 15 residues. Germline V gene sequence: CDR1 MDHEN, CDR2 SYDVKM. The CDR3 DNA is TGTGCCAGCAGTCTTAGCGGGAGGGCCCGAGAAGAGCAGTTCTTC. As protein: CASSLSGRAREEQFF.

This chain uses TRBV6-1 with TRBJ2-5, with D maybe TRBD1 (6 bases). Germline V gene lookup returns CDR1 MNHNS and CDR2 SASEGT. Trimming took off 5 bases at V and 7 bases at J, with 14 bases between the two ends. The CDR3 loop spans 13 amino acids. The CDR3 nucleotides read TGTGCCAGCAGTTATAAGGGGGACACGACCCAGTACTTC. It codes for CASSYKGDTTQYF.

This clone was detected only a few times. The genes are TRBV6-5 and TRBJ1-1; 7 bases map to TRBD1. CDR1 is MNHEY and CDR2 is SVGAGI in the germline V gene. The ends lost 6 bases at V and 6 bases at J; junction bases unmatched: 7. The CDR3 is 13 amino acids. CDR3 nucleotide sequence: TGTGCCAGCAGCACCCGGGACAGCTCTGAAGCTTTCTTT. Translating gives CASSTRDSSEAFF.

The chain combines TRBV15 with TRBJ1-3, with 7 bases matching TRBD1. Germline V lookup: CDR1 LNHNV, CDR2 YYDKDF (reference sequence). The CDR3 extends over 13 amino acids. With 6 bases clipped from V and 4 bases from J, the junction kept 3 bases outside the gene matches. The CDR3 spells CATSSGGGNTIYF. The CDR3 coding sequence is TGTGCCACCAGTTCAGGGGGGGGAAACACCATATATTTT.

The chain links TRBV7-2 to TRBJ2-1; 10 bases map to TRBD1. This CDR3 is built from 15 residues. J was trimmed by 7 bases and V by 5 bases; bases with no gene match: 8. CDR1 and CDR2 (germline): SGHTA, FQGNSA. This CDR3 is CASSTPGTGANEQFF. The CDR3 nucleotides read TGTGCCAGCAGCACCCCCGGGACAGGGGCAAATGAGCAGTTCTTC.

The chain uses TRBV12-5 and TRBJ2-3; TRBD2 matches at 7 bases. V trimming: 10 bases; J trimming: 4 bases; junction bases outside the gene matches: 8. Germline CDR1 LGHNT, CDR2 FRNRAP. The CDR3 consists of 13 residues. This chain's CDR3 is CATCPSGADTQYF. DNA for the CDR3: TGTGCTACCTGTCCAAGCGGGGCAGATACGCAGTATTTT.